This entry lists 15 T cell receptor beta chains sequenced from one sample in a study of T cell responses to AZD1222 COVID-19 vaccine. Measured with immunoSEQ multiplex PCR; TCRdb has only the in-frame clones, and not every one. The data contain approximately 130,000 clones, about 93% of them singletons. The sequenced sample was peripheral blood, obtained 28 days after the second dose of the MenACWY control vaccine. The receptors derive from an adult who received the MenACWY meningococcal vaccine as a control.

The chain recombines TRBV15 with TRBJ1-3; TRBD1 matches at 9 bases. Germline CDR1 and CDR2: LNHNV and YYDKDF (reference sequence). The ends lost 3 bases at V and 0 bases at J; junction bases unmatched: 12. The CDR3 is 19 amino acids. The CDR3 spells CATSSGTGYFGDSGNTIYF. The CDR3 coding sequence is TGTGCCACCAGCAGCGGGACAGGGTATTTCGGGGACTCTGGAAACACCATATATTTT.

J is TRBJ2-3 and V is TRBV19; unclear D gene. CDR1 is LNHDA, CDR2 SQIVND, per germline (reference sequence). Between the trimmed V and J ends, which lost 3 bases and 4 bases, there was a span of 8 bases. The CDR3 loop spans 13 amino acids. The CDR3 here is CASSMQAPDTQYF. The DNA of the CDR3 is TGTGCCAGTAGTATGCAGGCCCCAGATACGCAGTATTTT.

V gene TRBV27 combines with J gene TRBJ2-7, with 14 bases lining up with TRBD2. The junction had 2 bases not matched to a gene; V was cut back by 8 bases and J by 5 bases. CDR3 length: 13 amino acids. Germline V gene data show CDR1 as MNHEY and CDR2 as SMNVEV (reference sequence). CDR3 nucleotide sequence: TGTGCCAGCCAGGGACTAGCGGGAGACGAGCAGTACTTC. It yields the protein CASQGLAGDEQYF.

This chain joins TRBV30 and TRBJ1-2; D is possibly TRBD1 (6 bases). V was clipped by 2 bases and J by 4 bases, with 14 bases between them. Germline CDR1 GTSNPN, CDR2 SVGIG (reference sequence). This CDR3 region has 14 residues. The CDR3 DNA is TGTGCCTGGAGTCCAGGGGTTTTTGGCTATGGCTACACCTTC. Its translation is CAWSPGVFGYGYTF. The entire variable domain, with the rest obtained from reference TRBV30 and TRBJ1-2, is as follows: SQTIHQWPATLVQPVGSPLSLECTVEGTSNPNLYWYRQAAGRGLQLLFYSVGIGQISSEVPQNLSASRPQDRQFILSSKKLLLSDSGFYLCAWSPGVFGYGYTFGSGTRLTVV.

CDR3 DNA: TGTGCCAGCCTGGGACCACAGGGGGCGAAACAGCCCCAGCATTTT. Translated: CASLGPQGAKQPQHF. The J gene is TRBJ1-5, the V gene TRBV6-5; 9 bases map to TRBD1. The germline CDR1 and CDR2 sequences are MNHEY and SVGAGI. CDR3 length: 15 amino acids. J lost 7 bases, V lost 8 bases, and 12 bases had no gene match.

V and J are TRBV18 and TRBJ2-1, with 8 bases fitting TRBD1. Germline V gives CDR1 KGHSH, CDR2 LQKENI. J gave up 7 bases and V 4 bases, and 3 bases lay outside the gene matches. The CDR3 loop spans 13 amino acids. Here the CDR3 reads CASSQGQGNEQFF. CDR3 bases: TGTGCCAGCTCACAAGGACAGGGTAATGAGCAGTTCTTC.

This sequence joins TRBV28 and TRBJ2-3; D gene uncertain. Looked up from germline, CDR1 is MDHEN and CDR2 is SYDVKM. This CDR3 is built from 15 residues. V lost 4 bases and J 0 bases, leaving 11 bases between the germline ends. Here the CDR3 DNA reads TGTGCCAGCAGTTCCACCGGTGCTAGCACAGATACGCAGTATTTT. Translated, it gives CASSSTGASTDTQYF.

The chain uses TRBV6-5 and TRBJ2-3, with 11 positions matching TRBD2. The V gene end was trimmed by 6 bases and the J gene end by 1 base; junction bases not matched to a gene: 3. The germline gives CDR1 MNHEY, CDR2 SVGAGI. The CDR3 is 15 residues long. The CDR3: CASRTSGGGTDTQYF. CDR3 DNA sequence: TGTGCCAGCAGAACTAGCGGGGGAGGCACAGATACGCAGTATTTT.

The J gene is TRBJ1-5, the V gene TRBV18, with D possibly TRBD1 on 6 matching bases. Between the trimmed V and J ends, which lost 6 bases and 2 bases, there was a span of 11 bases. CDR3 length: 14 amino acids. Germline CDR1 is KGHSH and CDR2 is LQKENI. CDR3 DNA sequence: TGTGCCAGCTCCTCGGACAGCGGCAATCAGCCCCAGCATTTT. As protein: CASSSDSGNQPQHF.

V and J are TRBV19 and TRBJ2-1, with 7 bases identical to TRBD2. V trimming: 3 bases; J trimming: 6 bases; junction bases outside the gene matches: 5. The CDR3 has 14 residues. CDR1 and CDR2 (germline): LNHDA, SQIVND (reference sequence). The CDR3 DNA sequence: TGTGCCAGTAGTATGGGACTACTCCCCAATGAGCAGTTCTTC. It codes for CASSMGLLPNEQFF.

The genes are TRBV6-5 and TRBJ2-1; tentative D call: TRBD1 (5 bases). Trimming removed 6 bases from V and 0 bases from J, with 12 bases in between. Germline V lookup: CDR1 MNHEY, CDR2 SVGAGI. The CDR3 runs to 15 residues. Here the CDR3 DNA reads TGTGCCAGCAGCGACCAGGGAAGCTCCTACAATGAGCAGTTCTTC. Its translation is CASSDQGSSYNEQFF.

This clone came up a few times. V gene TRBV11-2 combines with J gene TRBJ1-5; tentative D call: TRBD1 (5 bases). The germline V gene has CDR1 SGHAT and CDR2 FQNNGV. The CDR3 is 16 residues long. Trimming stripped 5 bases from V and 6 bases from J, with 20 bases between. The CDR3 bases are TGTGCCAGCAGCCCACTGGGGGACGTTCGGAGTCAGCCCCAGCATTTT. Amino acids: CASSPLGDVRSQPQHF.

V is TRBV25-1 and J is TRBJ2-7; D is undetermined. Deletions cut 3 bases from V and 5 bases from J, with 11 bases between. Germline V gives CDR1 MGHDK, CDR2 SYGVNS. This CDR3 has 13 residues. CDR3 sequence (DNA): TGTGCCAGCAGTGATCCTCGGAAGAACGAGCAGTACTTC. Encoded protein: CASSDPRKNEQYF.

The V call is TRBV6-5, the J call TRBJ1-2; a possible D gene is TRBD1 (5 bases). The CDR3 contains 13 residues. V gave up 6 bases and J gave up 1 base, with 9 bases separating them. Germline CDR1 reads MNHEY; CDR2 reads SVGAGI. CDR3 nucleotides: TGTGCCAGCAGCCTACAGGTTAACTATGGCTACACCTTC. Translated, it gives CASSLQVNYGYTF.

The chain combines TRBV6-5 with TRBJ2-7, with 8 bases identical to TRBD1. The junction had 8 bases not matched to a gene; V was cut back by 6 bases and J by 1 base. The CDR3 length is 15 residues. CDR1 is MNHEY and CDR2 is SVGAGI in the germline V gene. The DNA for the CDR3 is TGTGCCAGCAGGACAGGGGAAGTCGGATCCTACGAGCAGTACGTC. As protein: CASRTGEVGSYEQYV.